These T cell receptor beta chains were read from a single sample in a study of blood T cells in healthy people across ages. TCRdb ran MiXCR on the 5' RACE reads and lists one entry per CDR3 protein. Seen here are 1.5 million to 2 million distinct CDR3 sequences, 28% observed once, and the top ten hold 7.7%. Specimen: blood. The receptors were gathered from a woman in her twenties or thirties in good health. Both conserved end residues are part of each CDR3. A D gene is named only where the DNA matches it firmly. Not every row has a clone size; where given, it reads once, few, many or a size class.

d_call	v_call	j_call	clone_size	cdr3_nt	cdr3_aa
TRBD1	TRBV5-1	TRBJ2-5	.	TGCGCCAGCAGCTTTCTCGGGACAGGGGAGTGGGAGACCCAGTACTTC	CASSFLGTGEWETQYF
TRBD1	TRBV15	TRBJ2-5	.	TGTGCCACCAGCAGCCAGACAGGGAAAGAGACCCAGTACTTC	CATSSQTGKETQYF
.	TRBV27	TRBJ2-1	.	TGTGCCAGCAGTTTAACGGGGGTTGATGGGCAGTTCTTC	CASSLTGVDGQFF
.	TRBV7-8	TRBJ1-2	.	TGTGCCAGCAGCTTAGCGCTAACTGAAGTGGGCGGCTACACCTTC	CASSLALTEVGGYTF
.	TRBV6-5	TRBJ2-1	.	TGTGCCAGCAGTAAACATAGCTCCTACAATGAGCAGTTCTTC	CASSKHSSYNEQFF
.	TRBV14	TRBJ2-1	few	TGTGCCAGCAGCGTGACTAGCTACAATGAGCAGTTCTTC	CASSVTSYNEQFF
.	TRBV12-3/TRBV12-4	TRBJ2-1	few	TGTGCCAGCAGTTACCAGGCAAATTCAGGGCAGTTCTTC	CASSYQANSGQFF
.	TRBV6-5	TRBJ2-1	few	TGTGCCAGCAGTTCGATGCTTTCGGTCGGGCTTCACAATGAGCAGTTCTTC	CASSSMLSVGLHNEQFF
.	TRBV10-3	TRBJ2-3	once	TGTGCCATCAGTGAAAGGAGCTCCGCAGATACGCAGTATTTT	CAISERSSADTQYF
.	TRBV7-9	TRBJ2-1	.	TGTGCCAGCAGCGTCCCATCGGGGCGGAGTGTCTTCTTGGGCGGTGAGCAGTTCTTC	CASSVPSGRSVFLGGEQFF
TRBD2	TRBV11-2	TRBJ2-7	.	TGTGCCAGCAGCTTAGTTCTAGCGGGAGTACGATCCTACGAGCAGTACTTC	CASSLVLAGVRSYEQYF
.	TRBV24-1	TRBJ2-3	.	TGTGCCACCAGTGATGGGAGCGCGGATACGCAGTATTTT	CATSDGSADTQYF
.	TRBV27	TRBJ1-1	few	TGTGCCAGCAGGCATCTAACTGCGAACACTGAAGCTTTCTTT	CASRHLTANTEAFF
TRBD1	TRBV12-3/TRBV12-4	TRBJ2-7	.	TGTGCCAGCAGACGTAGAACAGGGGGCGGCGAGCAGTACTTC	CASRRRTGGGEQYF
.	TRBV7-9	TRBJ1-2	.	TGTGCCAGCAGCTCTCGGAGGTGGGGCTGGGGCTACACCTTC	CASSSRRWGWGYTF
.	TRBV5-1	TRBJ2-1	.	TGCGCCAGCAAAGTTGGGGGCAATGAGCAGTTCTTC	CASKVGGNEQFF
.	TRBV9	TRBJ2-1	.	TGTGCCAGCAGCGTCGAGGGACGGAGCTCCTACAATGAGCAGTTCTTC	CASSVEGRSSYNEQFF
.	TRBV15	TRBJ1-2	.	TGTGCCACCAGCAGAACAGGTTACGGCTGCACCTTC	CATSRTGYGCTF
.	TRBV11-2	TRBJ2-7	many	TGTGCCAGCAGGAAACAGGCCTGGCGGGGCGAGCAGTACTTC	CASRKQAWRGEQYF
TRBD2	TRBV30	TRBJ2-1	.	TGTGCCTGGAGTGCGGGTATGGCGGGGGGCAATGAGCAGTTCTTC	CAWSAGMAGGNEQFF
.	TRBV28	TRBJ1-5	.	TGTGCCAGCAGTTTTGCGGCAGATAGCAATCAGCCCCAGCATTTT	CASSFAADSNQPQHF
TRBD2	TRBV7-9	TRBJ2-1	.	TGTGCCAGCAGCGCAAGACTAGCGGGGGCTGGGGAGCAGTTCTTC	CASSARLAGAGEQFF
TRBD1	TRBV7-4	TRBJ2-5	many	TGTGCCAGCTCAGACAGGGAGTCTTGTGAGCAGTACTTC	CASSDRESCEQYF
.	TRBV30	TRBJ1-1	.	TGTGCCCGGAACGCAGGGGCTGCAAACACTGAAGCTTTCTTT	CARNAGAANTEAFF
.	TRBV7-9	TRBJ2-1	many	TGTGCCAGCAGCTTAGTCGCGGGTCGGGAGCAGTTCTTC	CASSLVAGREQFF
TRBD1	TRBV19	TRBJ2-1	few	TGTGCCAGTACCTCCACCCGGACAGGGGTTTACAATGAGCAGTTCTTC	CASTSTRTGVYNEQFF
TRBD1	TRBV11-2	TRBJ2-6	.	TGTGCCAGCACCCGAGGACAGGGAGTTCATAACAAGGGGGCCAACGTCCTGACTTTC	CASTRGQGVHNKGANVLTF
.	TRBV15	TRBJ2-7	.	TGTGCCACCAGCAACTACAGGGAAAGCTACGAGCAGTACTTC	CATSNYRESYEQYF
.	TRBV6-2/TRBV6-3	TRBJ1-2	many	TGTGCCAGCAGTTCTAGGGGACGCTACACCTTC	CASSSRGRYTF
.	TRBV20-1	TRBJ2-1	.	TGCAGTGCTAACCACAGGGATGAGCAGTTCTTC	CSANHRDEQFF
.	TRBV30	TRBJ2-4	.	TGTGCCTGGAGTCCCACCCCGACAGGAGGGAAGGAGCAGTACTTC	CAWSPTPTGGKEQYF
TRBD2	TRBV20-1	TRBJ2-7	few	TGCAGTGCTAGAGAGTCGGGACTAGCGGGGCTCGTGCAGTACTTC	CSARESGLAGLVQYF
TRBD1	TRBV12-3/TRBV12-4	TRBJ2-4	many	TGTGCCAGCAGTCTGACAGGGGGCAAAAACATTCAGTACTTC	CASSLTGGKNIQYF
TRBD1	TRBV12-5	TRBJ2-5	.	TGTGCTAGTGGTACAGGGACAGCAGAAGAGACCCAGTACTTC	CASGTGTAEETQYF
.	TRBV6-5	TRBJ2-3	.	TGTGCCAGCACTTCCCCCGGGGCGGGTACTAGCACAGATACGCAGTATTTT	CASTSPGAGTSTDTQYF
.	TRBV29-1	TRBJ2-7	many	TGCAGCGTTGAACAGGGGGGATACGAGCAGTACTTC	CSVEQGGYEQYF
.	TRBV6-2/TRBV6-3	TRBJ2-7	.	TGTGCCAGCAGGCCCCTAGGGTCTGCCTACGAGCAGTACTTC	CASRPLGSAYEQYF